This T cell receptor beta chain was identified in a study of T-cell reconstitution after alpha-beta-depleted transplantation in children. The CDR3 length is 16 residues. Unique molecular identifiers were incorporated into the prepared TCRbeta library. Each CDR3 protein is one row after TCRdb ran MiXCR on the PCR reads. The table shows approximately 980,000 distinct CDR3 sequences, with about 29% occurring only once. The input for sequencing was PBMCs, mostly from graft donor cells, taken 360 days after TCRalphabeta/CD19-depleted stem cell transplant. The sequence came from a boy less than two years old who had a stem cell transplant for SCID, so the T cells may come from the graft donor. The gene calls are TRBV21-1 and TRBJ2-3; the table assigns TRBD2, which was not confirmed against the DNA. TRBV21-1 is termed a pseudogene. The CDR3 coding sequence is TGTGCCAGCAGCCCCTTCGGGAGCGGCCTCACAGATACGCAGTATTTT. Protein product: CASSPFGSGLTDTQYF.